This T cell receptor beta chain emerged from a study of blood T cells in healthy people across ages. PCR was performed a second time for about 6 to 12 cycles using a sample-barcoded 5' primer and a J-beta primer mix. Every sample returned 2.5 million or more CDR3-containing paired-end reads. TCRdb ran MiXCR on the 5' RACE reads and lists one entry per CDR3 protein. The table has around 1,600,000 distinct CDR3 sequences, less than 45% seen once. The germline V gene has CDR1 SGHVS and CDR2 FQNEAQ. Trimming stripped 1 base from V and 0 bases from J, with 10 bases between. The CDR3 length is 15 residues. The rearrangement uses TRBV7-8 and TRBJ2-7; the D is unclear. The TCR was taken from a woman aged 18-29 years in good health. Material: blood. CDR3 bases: TGTGCCAGCAGCTTAGATGGGCTAGACTCCTACGAGCAGTACTTC. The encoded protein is CASSLDGLDSYEQYF.